These 26 T cell receptor beta chains share one sample of origin, sequenced in a study of cytomegalovirus exposure and HLA in healthy donors. The PCR contained 60 Vbeta and 13 Jbeta primers. Profiling relied on immunoSEQ multiplex PCR, and the TCRdb table lists in-frame clones only, not all of them. The table shows 50,000 to 75,000 clones, with about 83% occurring only once. Input material: PBMCs. The receptors were gathered from a human donor in good health.

The rearrangement links TRBV7-9 to TRBJ2-7; 9 positions match TRBD2. V was pared by 3 bases and J by 6 bases, with 6 bases of the junction left unmatched. CDR1 SEHNR and CDR2 FQNEAQ come from the germline V gene (reference sequence). This CDR3 is 14 amino acids long. CDR3 nucleotide sequence: TGTGCCAGCAGCTTTGGGACTAGCCTTATCGAGCAGTACTTC. Its translation: CASSFGTSLIEQYF. Full variable domain (rest looked up from reference TRBV7-9 and TRBJ2-7): DTGVSQNPRHKITKRGQNVTFRCDPISEHNRLYWYRQTLGQGPEFLTYFQNEAQLEKSRLLSDRFSAERPKGSFSTLEIQRTEQGDSAMYLCASSFGTSLIEQYFGPGTRLTVT.

This clone occurred a few times. This chain links TRBV7-2 with TRBJ2-5; 16 bases align to TRBD2. The CDR3 has 17 amino acids. V shed 2 bases and J 6 bases; nucleotides not matched to a gene: 6. In germline, CDR1 is SGHTA, CDR2 FQGNSA. This CDR3 reads CASSLSGTSGGAKTQYF. CDR3 DNA sequence: TGTGCCAGCAGCTTAAGTGGGACTAGCGGGGGGGCGAAGACCCAGTACTTC.

The table lists this clone with a count of one. This chain connects TRBV6-1 to TRBJ2-7, with TRBD2 matching over 10 bases. The germline V gene encodes CDR1 MNHNS and CDR2 SASEGT. V was clipped by 10 bases and J by 2 bases; unmatched bases: 8. The CDR3 length is 14 residues. CDR3 coding DNA: TGTGCCATCTCGGGTAGCGGGGGGACCTACGAGCAGTACTTC. This sequence encodes CAISGSGGTYEQYF.

The chain employs TRBV27 and TRBJ1-2; no firm D call. The CDR3 is 15 residues long. Germline V gives CDR1 MNHEY, CDR2 SMNVEV (reference sequence). With 6 bases removed from V and 5 bases from J, the gap between germline ends came to 19 bases. CDR3 in DNA: TGTGCCAGCAGCACCCCCTCTTTCGGGGAATATGGCTACACCTTC. Encoded protein: CASSTPSFGEYGYTF.

This clone has a handful of counts. This chain connects TRBV4-3 to TRBJ2-2; the D gene is possibly TRBD2 (6 bases). Per the germline V gene, CDR1 is LGHNA and CDR2 is YSLEER. Deletions cut 11 bases from V and 3 bases from J, with 16 bases between. The CDR3 consists of 14 residues. The CDR3 DNA sequence: TGCGCCTCCGGGAAGGGCGGGGACACCGGGGAGCTGTTTTTT. Residues: CASGKGGDTGELFF.

The rearrangement uses TRBV19 and TRBJ2-2, with D perhaps TRBD2 (6 bases). V lost 2 bases and J lost 6, with 10 bases in between. This CDR3 has 14 amino acids. Germline V gene sequence: CDR1 LNHDA, CDR2 SQIVND (reference sequence). This chain's CDR3 is CASSIYGGSGELFF. The CDR3 DNA is TGTGCCAGTAGTATATATGGGGGGTCCGGGGAGCTGTTTTTT. The full variable domain, with the rest looked up from reference TRBV19 and TRBJ2-2, is DGGITQSPKYLFRKEGQNVTLSCEQNLNHDAMYWYRQDPGQGLRLIYYSQIVNDFQKGDIAEGYSVSREKKESFPLTVTSAQKNPTAFYLCASSIYGGSGELFFGEGSRLTVL.

This chain joins TRBV10-1 and TRBJ2-3, with a tentative D call TRBD2 (6 bases). The germline gives CDR1 WNHNN, CDR2 SYGVQD (reference sequence). The V end was cut by 3 bases, the J end by 1 base, with 17 bases between. The CDR3 sequence is 17 residues long. The CDR3 here is CASSDPGSSGGTDTQYF. The CDR3 nucleotides read TGCGCCAGCAGTGACCCGGGGTCGTCGGGAGGCACAGATACGCAGTATTTT.

The J gene is TRBJ2-7, the V gene TRBV7-2; D may be TRBD2 (6 bases). Germline-derived CDR1 and CDR2 are SGHTA and FQGNSA. This CDR3 spans 18 amino acids. The ends were cut back, 5 bases at V and 1 base at J, with 24 bases in the middle. CDR3 protein: CASSRNLYNSGKSYEQYF. CDR3 sequence (DNA): TGTGCCAGCAGCCGAAACCTATATAATAGCGGAAAATCCTACGAGCAGTACTTC.

This chain links TRBV13 with TRBJ1-2, with 12 bases that match TRBD1. There are 15 residues in the CDR3. Looked up from germline, CDR1 is PRHDT and CDR2 is FYEKMQ (reference sequence). V gave up 5 bases and J gave up 6 bases; unmatched junction bases: 7. The CDR3 DNA sequence: TGTGCCAGCAGCCGGGACAGGGGGCCCAACGATGGCTACACCTTC. This translates into CASSRDRGPNDGYTF.

The chain carries TRBV4-3 and TRBJ2-3; 12 bases fit TRBD2. There are 16 residues in the CDR3. J gave up 4 bases and V 0 bases, and 2 bases lay outside the gene matches. Germline CDR1 is LGHNA and CDR2 is YSLEER. CDR3 protein: CASSQDLAGGPDTQYF. CDR3 DNA sequence: TGCGCCAGCAGCCAAGATCTAGCGGGGGGGCCAGATACGCAGTATTTT.

This clone showed up just a few times. V usage is TRBV7-2 and J usage is TRBJ2-7; 9 nucleotides agree with TRBD1. This CDR3 spans 15 amino acids. Germline lookup yields CDR1 SGHTA and CDR2 FQGNSA. J gave up 3 bases and V 5 bases, and 8 bases lay outside the gene matches. CDR3 loop: CASSPMGQGIYEQYF. As DNA, the CDR3 is TGTGCCAGCAGCCCCATGGGACAGGGAATCTACGAGCAGTACTTC.

The J gene is TRBJ2-3, the V gene TRBV11-3; 10 bases line up with TRBD2. The V segment lost 5 bases and the J segment 4 bases; nucleotides outside the gene matches: 0. Germline V lookup: CDR1 SGHNT, CDR2 YENEEA. The CDR3 is 13 amino acids. This CDR3 reads CASSSGGADTQYF. CDR3 nucleotide sequence: TGTGCCAGCAGCAGCGGGGGGGCAGATACGCAGTATTTT.

The gene calls are TRBV6-4 and TRBJ1-1; D call uncertain. V lost 0 bases and J 3 bases, leaving 11 bases between the germline ends. The germline gives CDR1 MRHNA, CDR2 SNTAGT. The CDR3 contains 15 residues. The CDR3 DNA follows: TGTGCCAGCAGTGACTCATTCGGTTTGGACACTGAAGCTTTCTTT. Its translation is CASSDSFGLDTEAFF.

The rearrangement links TRBV18 to TRBJ2-4; D is possibly TRBD2 (5 bases). This CDR3 comprises 15 residues. V lost 1 base, J lost 0 bases, and 7 bases lay in between. The V gene's germline CDR1 is KGHSH and CDR2 LQKENI. The CDR3 bases are TGTGCCAGCTCACCACAGGGAGTAGCCAAAAACATTCAGTACTTC. Translating gives CASSPQGVAKNIQYF.

The V and J genes are TRBV10-1 and TRBJ2-5, with TRBD2 matching 13 bases. Germline trimming cut 5 bases from V and 5 bases from J; bases unmatched to any gene: 5. CDR3 size: 15 residues. Germline CDR1 is WNHNN and CDR2 is SYGVQD (reference sequence). Here the CDR3 reads CASSRTSGSVETQYF. Written as DNA, the CDR3 is TGCGCCAGCAGTAGGACTAGCGGGAGCGTGGAGACCCAGTACTTC.

The V and J genes are TRBV19 and TRBJ2-1; 9 nucleotides match TRBD1. Losses at the gene ends were 7 bases for V and 7 bases for J; bases not matched to a gene: 8. The CDR3 has 14 residues. The V gene's germline CDR1 is LNHDA and CDR2 SQIVND (reference sequence). In DNA, the CDR3 is TGTGCCAGTAAACCGGGACAGGGTGTGAATGAGCAGTTCTTC. Its protein is CASKPGQGVNEQFF.

Comments on this clone: Compared with germline, one end of the junction differs, possibly owing to a read error. The chain employs TRBV7-8 and TRBJ1-3; D not certain. The germline gives CDR1 SGHVS, CDR2 FQNEAQ. CDR3 length: 16 amino acids. CDR3 in DNA: TGTGCCAGCAGCCCTGAGAGGCGGTTTTCTGGAAACGCCATATATTTT. Protein: CASSPERRFSGNAIYF.

The V gene is TRBV5-5, the J gene TRBJ2-3, with 7 bases that match TRBD1. Germline V gives CDR1 SGHKS, CDR2 YYEKEE (reference sequence). The CDR3 sequence is 12 residues long. V was pared by 4 bases and J by 8 bases, with 4 bases of the junction left unmatched. The CDR3 reads CASSLKGATQYF. The CDR3 bases are TGTGCCAGCAGCCTCAAGGGGGCTACGCAGTATTTT.

CDR3 DNA sequence: TGTGCCAGCGGACCCCCGGGACAGCAACTGTTTTTT. Translating gives CASGPPGQQLFF. The rearrangement joins TRBV28 to TRBJ1-4, with 7 bases matching TRBD1. Trimming cost V 8 bases and J 12 bases; bases outside gene matches: 9. The CDR3 has 12 residues. Germline loops: CDR1 MDHEN, CDR2 SYDVKM.

This clone qualifies as medium-sized. The V and J genes are TRBV5-4 and TRBJ2-2; D gene ambiguous. The germline CDR1 and CDR2 sequences are SGHNT and YYREEE (reference sequence). The CDR3 sequence is 15 residues long. V was cut by 0 bases and J by 8 bases, with 14 bases left in between. CDR3 DNA: TGTGCCAGCAGCTTGGATATATCTAGTTCAGGGGAGCTGTTTTTT. This sequence encodes CASSLDISSSGELFF.

This clone came up once. The chain has TRBV5-1 and TRBJ1-2; D gene uncertain. Looked up from germline, CDR1 is SGHRS and CDR2 is YFSETQ. The V end was cut by 1 base, the J end by 4 bases, with 20 bases between. The CDR3 spans 17 residues. In DNA form, the CDR3 reads TGCGCCAGCAGCTTGTTAGGGAGTGGGCCAGGAACCTATGGCTACACCTTC. Translating it yields CASSLLGSGPGTYGYTF.

The chain links TRBV6-5 to TRBJ1-2; TRBD1 matches at 7 bases. Germline loops: CDR1 MNHEY, CDR2 SVGAGI. This CDR3 has 13 residues. V was clipped by 5 bases and J by 4 bases; unmatched bases: 4. CDR3 sequence reads: CASSHRGGYGYTF. Written as DNA, the CDR3 is TGTGCCAGCAGTCACAGGGGAGGCTATGGCTACACCTTC.

Concerning this clone: Sequence at one end of the junction differs from germline and may be a read error. This specimen includes other DNA sequences encoding the same CDR3. This chain joins TRBV11-2 and TRBJ2-1; D possibly corresponds to TRBD2 (6 bases). Germline CDR1 SGHAT, CDR2 FQNNGV. There are 15 residues in the CDR3. The CDR3 DNA reads TGTGCCAGCAGCTTAGCCGGGAGCTCCTACAACGAGCAGTTCTTC. This sequence encodes CASSLAGSSYNEQFF. Variable domain in full (rest from reference TRBV11-2 and TRBJ2-1): EAGVAQSPRYKIIEKRQSVAFWCNPISGHATLYWYQQILGQGPKLLIQFQNNGVVDDSQLPKDRFSAERLKGVDSTLKIQPAKLEDSAVYLCASSLAGSSYNEQFFGPGTRLTVL.

This rearrangement joins TRBV7-2 to TRBJ2-7; TRBD2 agrees at 14 bases. Losses at the gene ends were 3 bases for V and 2 bases for J; bases not matched to a gene: 9. CDR3 length: 18 residues. Germline lookup yields CDR1 SGHTA and CDR2 FQGNSA. CDR3 protein: CASSFWTSGGSGAYEQYF. Here the CDR3 DNA reads TGTGCCAGCAGCTTCTGGACTAGCGGGGGGAGTGGGGCCTACGAGCAGTACTTC.

This clone was seen a few times. The V and J genes are TRBV11-2 and TRBJ1-5, with D possibly matching TRBD1 (5 bases). The V gene lost 3 bases and the J gene lost 0 bases, with 15 bases spanning the gap. The germline V gene encodes CDR1 SGHAT and CDR2 FQNNGV. The CDR3 runs to 17 residues. The CDR3 coding sequence is TGTGCCAGCAGCTTGGGGCAGGGTCTCTTTAGCAATCAGCCCCAGCATTTT. Translating gives CASSLGQGLFSNQPQHF.

CDR3: CASSESTIETQYF. CDR3 DNA: TGCGCCAGCAGTGAGTCGACTATAGAGACCCAGTACTTC. This chain connects TRBV10-1 to TRBJ2-5; D might be TRBD2 (5 bases). V was clipped by 0 bases and J by 4 bases, with 6 bases between them. The CDR3 totals 13 residues. The germline V gene has CDR1 WNHNN and CDR2 SYGVQD (reference sequence).